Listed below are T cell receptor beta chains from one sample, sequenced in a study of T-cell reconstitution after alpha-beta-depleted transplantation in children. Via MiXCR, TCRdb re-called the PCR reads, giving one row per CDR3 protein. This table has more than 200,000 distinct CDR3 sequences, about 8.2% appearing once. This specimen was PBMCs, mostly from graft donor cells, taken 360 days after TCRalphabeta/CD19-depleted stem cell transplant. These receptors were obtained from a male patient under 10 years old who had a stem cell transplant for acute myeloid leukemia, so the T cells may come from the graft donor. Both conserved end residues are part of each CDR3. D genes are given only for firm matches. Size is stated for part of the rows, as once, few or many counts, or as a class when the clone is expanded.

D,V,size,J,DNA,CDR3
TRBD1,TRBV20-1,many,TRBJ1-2,TGCAGTGCCACATCCGACTCACAGGGGACCTATGGCTACACCTTC,CSATSDSQGTYGYTF
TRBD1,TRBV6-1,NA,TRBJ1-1,TGTGCCAGCAGTCGCCAGGGGGGCGCCTCGTTAGGAGGCACTGAAGCTTTCTTT,CASSRQGGASLGGTEAFF
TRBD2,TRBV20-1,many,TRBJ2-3,TGCAGTGTGCCCCCGGGGGGTACGCAGTATTTT,CSVPPGGTQYF
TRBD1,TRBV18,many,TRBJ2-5,TGTGCCAGCTCACCACCCCTGACAGGGGTTCAAGAGACCCAGTACTTC,CASSPPLTGVQETQYF
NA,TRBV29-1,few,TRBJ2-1,TGCAGCGCTGGGGTCTACAACAATGAGCAGTTCTTC,CSAGVYNNEQFF
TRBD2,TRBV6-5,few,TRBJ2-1,TGTGCCAGCAGTTACTTACTAGCGGGGGGGTACAATGAGCAGTTCTTC,CASSYLLAGGYNEQFF
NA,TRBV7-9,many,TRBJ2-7,TGTGCCAGCAGCTCCCCAATCGGGACGGTACGGAACGAGCAGTACTTC,CASSSPIGTVRNEQYF
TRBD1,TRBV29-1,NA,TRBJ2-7,TGCAGCGTCCCGTGGACAGGCCCCGGGAAGCAGTACTTC,CSVPWTGPGKQYF
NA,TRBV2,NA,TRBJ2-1,TGTGCCATCACCTCCGGGCCTAGTGAGTACAATGAGCAGTTCTTC,CAITSGPSEYNEQFF
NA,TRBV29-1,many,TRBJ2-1,TGCAGCGTTGAATCTCAGGGTAGATACAATGAGCAGTTCTTC,CSVESQGRYNEQFF
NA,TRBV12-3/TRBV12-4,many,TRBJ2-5,TGTGCCAGCCGGGAGGGGACAGTCCGAACGACCCAGTACTTC,CASREGTVRTTQYF
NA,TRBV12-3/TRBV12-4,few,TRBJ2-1,TGTGCCAGCAGTCCCTCGGGGGCCCGCTACGACAATGAGCAGTTCTTC,CASSPSGARYDNEQFF
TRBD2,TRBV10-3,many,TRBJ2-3,TGTGCCATCAGTGACCCCGGGGGGGCAACAGATACGCAGTATTTT,CAISDPGGATDTQYF
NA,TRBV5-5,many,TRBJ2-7,TGTGCCAGCAGCCCGTTTTTTGCAGCCCTGGGTATCTACGAGCAGTACTTC,CASSPFFAALGIYEQYF
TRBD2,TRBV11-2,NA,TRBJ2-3,TGTGCCAGCAGCTTAGATCGTCGGGGCGGGGGGACAGATACGCAGTATTTT,CASSLDRRGGGTDTQYF
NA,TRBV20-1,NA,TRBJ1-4,TGCAGTGCCCCACAGGCGACCAATGAAAAACTGTTTTTT,CSAPQATNEKLFF
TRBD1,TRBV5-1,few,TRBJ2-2,TGCGCCAGCAGCTTGGATGGACAGGGGACCGGGGAGCTGTTTTTT,CASSLDGQGTGELFF
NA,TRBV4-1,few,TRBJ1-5,TGCGCCAGCAGCCAAGTATCGGGCTATCAGCCCCAGCATTTT,CASSQVSGYQPQHF
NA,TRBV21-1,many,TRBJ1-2,TGTGCCAGCAGCCAAACAACATCCACAGGGCTCTTTGGCTACACCTTC,CASSQTTSTGLFGYTF
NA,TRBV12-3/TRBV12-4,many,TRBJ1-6,TGTGCCAGCAGTTATCAGGGGCTTAATTCACCCCTCCACTTT,CASSYQGLNSPLHF
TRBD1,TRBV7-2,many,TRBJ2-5,TGTGCCAGCAGCTTAGCGACAGGGGTAGAGACCCAGTACTTC,CASSLATGVETQYF
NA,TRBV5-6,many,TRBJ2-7,TGTGCCAGCAGTTCCTTCTACGAGCAGTACTTC,CASSSFYEQYF
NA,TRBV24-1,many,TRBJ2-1,TGTGCCACCAGTAAAGGACAGTACAATGAGCAGTTCTTC,CATSKGQYNEQFF
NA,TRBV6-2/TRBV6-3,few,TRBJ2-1,TGTGCCAGCAGTTACCTCCGGTCGGAAGGGGTAAGCAATGAGCAGTTCTTC,CASSYLRSEGVSNEQFF
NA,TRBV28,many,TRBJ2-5,TGTGCCAGCAGTTTAGTCCGGAGACAAGAGACCCAGTACTTC,CASSLVRRQETQYF
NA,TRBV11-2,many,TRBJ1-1,TGTGCCAGCAGCCTCGTGGAGGGGACCCTGACTGAAGCTTTCTTT,CASSLVEGTLTEAFF
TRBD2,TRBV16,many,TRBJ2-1,TGTGCCAGCAGCCAATCAGTGGGGGGGGCCTACAATGAGCAGTTCTTC,CASSQSVGGAYNEQFF
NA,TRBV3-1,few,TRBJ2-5,TGTGCCAGTCTAGAGATCCAAGAGACCCAGTACTTC,CASLEIQETQYF
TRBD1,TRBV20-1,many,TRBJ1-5,TGCAGTGCTAGAGATTTTTCAGGGACAGGGGCAGTATTAGGCAATCAGCCCCAGCATTTT,CSARDFSGTGAVLGNQPQHF
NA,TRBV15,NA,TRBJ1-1,TGTGCCACCAGCAATTCCGGAAACACTGAAGCTTTCTTT,CATSNSGNTEAFF
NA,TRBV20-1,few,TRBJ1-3,TGCAGTGCTAGCCCCCTTGGAAACACCATATATTTT,CSASPLGNTIYF
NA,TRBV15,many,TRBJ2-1,TGTGCCACCAGCGATCTCACTTCGTACAATGAGCAGTTCTTC,CATSDLTSYNEQFF
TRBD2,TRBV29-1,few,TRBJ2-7,TGCAGCGTTGAACCATTAGCGGGAGGGTCCTACGGTGAGCAGTACTTC,CSVEPLAGGSYGEQYF
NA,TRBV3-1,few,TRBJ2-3,TGTGCCAGCAGCCAAGTCAACCCAGATACGCAGTATTTT,CASSQVNPDTQYF
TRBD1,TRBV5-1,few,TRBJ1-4,TGCGCCAGCAGCCCGGACAGGGGAAATGAAAAACTGTTTTTT,CASSPDRGNEKLFF
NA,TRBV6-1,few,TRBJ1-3,TGTGCCAGCAGTGAAATGTTCGGCCTCTCTGGAAACACCATATATTTT,CASSEMFGLSGNTIYF